Listed below are T cell receptor beta chains from one sample, sequenced in a study of CD8 T cells in ankylosing spondylitis. TCRdb re-derived calls from the 5' RACE reads in MiXCR, one entry per CDR3 protein. The profile shows 130,000 or so distinct CDR3 sequences, over 6.5% of them singletons. The sample comprised blood, either unsorted or a sorted T cell fraction (not recorded which). The receptor source for this set is a male donor with ankylosing spondylitis or in good health (not recorded which). The CDR3 runs from the conserved cysteine through the conserved F or W. A D gene is named only where the DNA matches it firmly. Part of the rows lack a size; the others show once, few, many or a class for expanded clones.

TRBD1 TRBJ2-2 TRBV29-1 many TGCAGCGTTGGACAGGGGCACGGGGAGCTGTTTTTT CSVGQGHGELFF
TRBD1 TRBJ2-5 TRBV27 NA TGTGCCAGCAGTCGACAGACAGGGGGCGGTGGAGAGACCCAGTACTTC CASSRQTGGGGETQYF
TRBD2 TRBJ2-3 TRBV5-1 many TGCGCCAGCAGCAGATCCGGGACTAGTCCCTTCACAGATACGCAGTATTTT CASSRSGTSPFTDTQYF
NA TRBJ1-5 TRBV5-1 many TGCGCCAGCAGCCCCGGGGCAAGAACTTATAGCAATCAGCCCCAGCATTTT CASSPGARTYSNQPQHF
TRBD2 TRBJ2-5 TRBV24-1 NA TGTGCCACCAGTGAACCCAGGGCGGGAGGAGAGACCCAGTACTTC CATSEPRAGGETQYF
NA TRBJ1-1 TRBV6-5 few TGTGCCAGCAGTTATCAGCAGAACACTGAAGCTTTCTTT CASSYQQNTEAFF
NA TRBJ1-2 TRBV28 NA TGTGCCAGCAGTTTGGGCCTGCTAGCGAACTATGGCTACACCTTC CASSLGLLANYGYTF
NA TRBJ1-5 TRBV20-1 many TGCTCCGAGGACAGCAATCAGCCCCAGCATTTT CSEDSNQPQHF
NA TRBJ2-7 TRBV20-1 many TGCAGTGGGAGCTCAAGCTCCTACGAGCAGTACTTC CSGSSSSYEQYF
TRBD1 TRBJ1-4 TRBV5-1 few TGCGCCAGCAGCGCCGGGACAGCGGGAACTGAAAAACTGTTTTTT CASSAGTAGTEKLFF
NA TRBJ2-5 TRBV20-1 many TGCAGTGCTAGTCAAGATCAAGAGACCCAGTACTTC CSASQDQETQYF
NA TRBJ2-3 TRBV10-3 few TGTGCCATCAGTGATCGGGGGACGGAGGATACGCAGTATTTT CAISDRGTEDTQYF
NA TRBJ1-5 TRBV20-1 NA TGCAGTGCTAGTTCGGTGCGGAGCAATCAGCCCCAGCATTTT CSASSVRSNQPQHF
NA TRBJ2-1 TRBV14 many TGTGCCAGCAGCCAAGATATGGGAGGAGTTGAGCAGTTCTTC CASSQDMGGVEQFF
TRBD1 TRBJ2-7 TRBV29-1 many TGCAGCGCCAAGGGAGGACAGGGTCTCTCCTACGAGCAGTACTTC CSAKGGQGLSYEQYF
NA TRBJ2-2 TRBV28 many TGTGCCAGCTCTAGGGGGGACTCTAGGCCAACCGGGGAGCTGTTTTTT CASSRGDSRPTGELFF
NA TRBJ2-5 TRBV21-1 many TGTGCCAGCAGCCACGTAGGCGACAGTGGCTGGAGGCAAGAGACCCAGTACTTC CASSHVGDSGWRQETQYF
TRBD1 TRBJ1-2 TRBV20-1 many TGCAGTGCTAGCGGGCAGGGGGCGTTTACTGGCTACACCTTC CSASGQGAFTGYTF
NA TRBJ1-2 TRBV12-3/TRBV12-4 many TGTGCCAGCAGCTTAGGGACTGCGTGGCGTGGCTACACCTTC CASSLGTAWRGYTF
TRBD1 TRBJ1-5 TRBV28 many TGTGCCAGTCATACAGGGGTTGGACAGCCCCAGCATTTT CASHTGVGQPQHF
TRBD1 TRBJ2-7 TRBV20-1 many TGCAGTGCTAGTACAGGGGTCTACGAGCAGTACTTC CSASTGVYEQYF
NA TRBJ2-3 TRBV5-1 many TGCGCCAGCAGCATACGAGGGACAGATACGCAGTATTTT CASSIRGTDTQYF
NA TRBJ1-5 TRBV21-1 NA TGTGCCAGCAGCCCTACAAGGTTTAGAGGGAGCAATCAGCCCCAGCATTTT CASSPTRFRGSNQPQHF
TRBD2 TRBJ2-3 TRBV7-9 NA TGTGCCATCGGCCCCGGACTAGCGGGGGGCACAGATACGCAGTATTTT CAIGPGLAGGTDTQYF
TRBD2 TRBJ2-1 TRBV5-4 few TGTGCCAGCAGCCACCTAGGGACTAGCGGGAGATATGAGCAGTTCTTC CASSHLGTSGRYEQFF
TRBD1 TRBJ2-7 TRBV7-9 many TGTGCCAGCAGCTCCGGACAGGGAAATTACGAGCAGTACTTC CASSSGQGNYEQYF
NA TRBJ2-3 TRBV7-6 many TGTGCCAGCAGCGCCGCCGGGGCAGGGATTAGAGATACGCAGTATTTT CASSAAGAGIRDTQYF
NA TRBJ1-3 TRBV20-1 many TGCAGTGCTAGAGATCGGGCATACCCTGGAAACACCATATATTTT CSARDRAYPGNTIYF
NA TRBJ1-5 TRBV9 many TGTGCCAGCAGCGTAGACGGGCGTCAGCCCCAGCATTTT CASSVDGRQPQHF
NA TRBJ1-1 TRBV19 many TGTGCCAGTAGTTCTTATATGAACACTGAAGCTTTCTTT CASSSYMNTEAFF
NA TRBJ1-2 TRBV5-1 NA TGCGCCAGCAGCTTGGAGCAGCCCGACTATGGCTACACCTTC CASSLEQPDYGYTF
TRBD1 TRBJ2-7 TRBV20-1 many TGCAGTGGATCCCCGGGACAGGGGGCTTACGAGCAGTACTTC CSGSPGQGAYEQYF
NA TRBJ1-1 TRBV5-1 many TGCGCCAGCAGGGACGGCGATGTGACTGAAGCTTTCTTT CASRDGDVTEAFF
NA TRBJ1-2 TRBV5-4 NA TGTGCCAGCAGCTTGGGCGGGGAGTTGGCACTATTGGGCTATGGCTACACCTTC CASSLGGELALLGYGYTF
NA TRBJ1-1 TRBV5-1 many TGCGCCAGCAGCTTGTCCGGGAAATGGGACACTGAAGCTTTCTTT CASSLSGKWDTEAFF
NA TRBJ1-2 TRBV12-3/TRBV12-4 many TGTGCCAGCAGTTTAGGGGACGGCTACACCTTC CASSLGDGYTF
TRBD1 TRBJ2-1 TRBV20-1 many TGCAGTGCTAGAGATCCTGACAGGGCATGGGAGCAGTTCTTC CSARDPDRAWEQFF
NA TRBJ1-1 TRBV2 many TGTGCCAGCAGTATCAGGGAGGCCCCTGGCACTGAAGCTTTCTTT CASSIREAPGTEAFF
NA TRBJ2-1 TRBV6-2/TRBV6-3 many TGTGCCAGCAGTTACGGCAGAGGTAGTGAGCAGTTCTTC CASSYGRGSEQFF
NA TRBJ1-2 TRBV3-1 few TGTGCCAGCAGCCAAGATGGGGTCTCTCATGGCTACACCTTC CASSQDGVSHGYTF
NA TRBJ2-3 TRBV30 many TGTGCCTCCAAGTCGGCAGATACGCAGTATTTT CASKSADTQYF
NA TRBJ2-1 TRBV20-1 many TGCAGTGCTAGAGTCGCTTTGGGTGCGGGCGGAAGCTCCTACAATGAGCAGTTCTTC CSARVALGAGGSSYNEQFF
NA TRBJ2-7 TRBV20-1 many TGCAGTGCTAGGACGGGACGGTATGAGCAGTACTTC CSARTGRYEQYF
NA TRBJ2-7 TRBV28 many TGTGCCAGCAGCGCCCCCTACGAGCAGTACTTC CASSAPYEQYF
NA TRBJ2-3 TRBV7-3 few TGTGCCAGCAGCTTATCTAGCGTCCCCACAGATACGCAGTATTTT CASSLSSVPTDTQYF
TRBD1 TRBJ1-6 TRBV10-3 many TGTGCCATCAGTGACCGGGACAGGGGGGACCTCCACTTT CAISDRDRGDLHF
NA TRBJ2-3 TRBV5-1 many TGCGCCAGCTCGAGGGGGGAGGGCACAGATACGCAGTATTTT CASSRGEGTDTQYF
TRBD1 TRBJ2-5 TRBV5-1 NA TGCGCCAGCAGATCAGGACAGGGTGTGTCCCAAGAGACCCAGTACTTC CASRSGQGVSQETQYF
NA TRBJ1-1 TRBV20-1 many TGCAGTGCTGTAGGAAGGGAGTGGGACACTGAAGCTTTCTTT CSAVGREWDTEAFF
TRBD1 TRBJ1-6 TRBV7-9 many TGTGCCAGCAGCTTAGCGTGGACAGGGGGGTATAATTCACCCCTCCACTTT CASSLAWTGGYNSPLHF
TRBD2 TRBJ2-7 TRBV28 many TGTGCCAGCGAAAACACACGACTAGCGGGAGCCTACGAGCAGTACTTC CASENTRLAGAYEQYF
NA TRBJ2-7 TRBV10-3 many TGTGCCATCAGTGGAGGAGATGGGGCTCTGTCCTACGAGCAGTACTTC CAISGGDGALSYEQYF
NA TRBJ2-1 TRBV12-3/TRBV12-4 many TGTGCCAGCAGCCGCGGACAGTACAATGAGCAGTTCTTC CASSRGQYNEQFF
TRBD1 TRBJ1-6 TRBV9 many TGTGCCAGCAGCATGACAGGGGAAATCGTTTCACCCCTCCACTTT CASSMTGEIVSPLHF
TRBD1 TRBJ2-3 TRBV12-3/TRBV12-4 many TGTGCCACCTGGACAGGGGCCACAGATACGCAGTATTTT CATWTGATDTQYF
TRBD2 TRBJ2-5 TRBV6-1 many TGTGCCAGCCAAACTAGCGGGACGGAGACCCAGTACTTC CASQTSGTETQYF